The rows below give T cell receptor beta chains drawn from one sample of a study of cytomegalovirus exposure and HLA in healthy donors. The repertoire was sequenced with immunoSEQ multiplex PCR; TCRdb's copy has only in-frame clones and lacks some. The sample holds about 200,000 clones, about 81% seen once. Material for sequencing was PBMCs. Receptor source: a woman in her forties or fifties in good health and CMV-seropositive. Both conserved end residues are part of each CDR3. The D gene is left open where the match is weak. Clone size is not always given. Where it is, it says once, few, many or a class for expanded clones.

v_gene	d_gene	len	abundance	j_gene	CDR3aa	CDR3nt
TRBV7-8	NA	18	NA	TRBJ2-6	CASSLGTGFSSGANGLTF	TGTGCCAGCAGCTTAGGGACGGGCTTCAGCTCTGGGGCCAACGGCCTGACTTTC
TRBV7-2	NA	14	NA	TRBJ2-7	CASSLGRPPYEQYF	TGTGCCAGCAGCTTAGGGCGGCCCCCCTACGAGCAGTACTTC
TRBV7-6	NA	12	NA	TRBJ2-5	CASSSNPETQYF	TGTGCCAGCAGCTCTAACCCAGAGACCCAGTACTTC
TRBV7-9	NA	15	few	TRBJ2-5	CASSFGAQIQETQYF	TGTGCCAGCAGCTTTGGGGCACAAATACAAGAGACCCAGTACTTC
TRBV4-3	NA	14	NA	TRBJ1-2	CASSQGVRDYGYTF	TGCGCCAGCAGCCAGGGCGTGAGGGACTATGGCTACACCTTC
TRBV4-3	NA	14	NA	TRBJ2-1	CASSHTLQDNEQFF	TGCGCCAGCAGCCACACACTACAGGACAATGAGCAGTTCTTC
TRBV2	TRBD2	14	few	TRBJ2-2	CASGRAGAHGELFF	TGTGCCAGTGGTAGAGCGGGAGCCCACGGGGAGCTGTTTTTT
TRBV28	NA	16	NA	TRBJ2-7	CASSLDSSRPLYEQYF	TGTGCCAGCAGTTTAGACAGCTCTAGACCCCTCTACGAGCAGTACTTC
TRBV9	TRBD2	13	NA	TRBJ2-1	CASSVGGDNEQFF	TGTGCCAGCAGCGTGGGGGGGGACAATGAGCAGTTCTTC
TRBV6-5	TRBD2	13	NA	TRBJ2-5	CASSRDYGETQYF	TGTGCCAGCAGCAGGGACTATGGTGAGACCCAGTACTTC
TRBV6-5	TRBD2	15	NA	TRBJ2-2	CASSRGLAGTGELFF	TGTGCCAGCAGCCGAGGACTAGCGGGCACCGGGGAGCTGTTTTTT
TRBV19	NA	15	NA	TRBJ1-5	CASTQGTYSNQPQHF	TGTGCCAGTACCCAGGGGACATATAGCAATCAGCCCCAGCATTTT
TRBV5-1	TRBD2	17	NA	TRBJ2-6	CASSMGLAGSGANVLTF	TGCGCCAGCAGCATGGGACTAGCGGGAAGTGGGGCCAACGTCCTGACTTTC
TRBV20-1	NA	11	NA	TRBJ2-1	CSASENREQFF	TGCAGTGCTTCCGAGAACCGTGAGCAGTTCTTC
TRBV20-1	NA	11	NA	TRBJ2-1	CSARPQSEQFF	TGCAGTGCTAGACCGCAGTCTGAGCAGTTCTTC
TRBV28	NA	14	NA	TRBJ2-7	CASSWPRRSYEQYF	TGTGCCAGCAGTTGGCCCCGGAGGTCCTACGAGCAGTACTTC
TRBV10-1	NA	13	NA	TRBJ1-1	CASSESGNTEAFF	TGCGCCAGCAGTGAATCAGGAAACACTGAAGCTTTCTTT
TRBV29-1	NA	16	NA	TRBJ2-1	CSVKGGHPVRYNEQFF	TGCAGCGTCAAGGGGGGGCACCCTGTAAGGTACAATGAGCAGTTCTTC
TRBV29-1	TRBD1	14	NA	TRBJ1-1	CSVASRDRVTKAFF	TGCAGCGTTGCGAGCCGGGACAGGGTCACTAAAGCTTTCTTT
TRBV2	TRBD1	14	NA	TRBJ2-3	CASREGQGADTQYF	TGTGCCAGCAGGGAGGGACAGGGTGCAGATACGCAGTATTTT
TRBV28	TRBD2	14	few	TRBJ2-7	CASSLPSGLYEQYF	TGTGCCAGCAGTTTGCCTAGCGGGCTCTACGAGCAGTACTTC
TRBV5-1	TRBD2	15	NA	TRBJ2-1	CATSGGVAAYNEQFF	TGCGCCACTTCCGGGGGGGTAGCGGCCTACAATGAGCAGTTCTTC
TRBV7-9	NA	15	once	TRBJ1-4	CASSLLRGTNEKLFF	TGTGCCAGCAGCCTCCTCAGGGGAACTAATGAAAAACTGTTTTTT
TRBV6-1	NA	15	NA	TRBJ2-6	CASTPGGSGANVLTF	TGTGCCAGCACTCCCGGTGGCTCTGGGGCCAACGTCCTGACTTTC
TRBV5-6	TRBD1	13	NA	TRBJ2-3	CASSLYRGDTQYF	TGTGCCAGCAGCTTGTACAGGGGCGATACGCAGTATTTT
TRBV30	TRBD2	16	NA	TRBJ2-5	CAGQIERGGNWETQYF	TGTGCCGGACAGATTGAGCGGGGGGGTAATTGGGAGACCCAGTACTTC
TRBV7-7	TRBD2	14	once	TRBJ2-5	CASSPNGEGETQYF	TGTGCCAGCAGCCCGAACGGGGAGGGGGAGACCCAGTACTTC
TRBV5-3	NA	15	few	TRBJ2-5	CARSPSTGSQETQYF	TGTGCCAGAAGCCCTTCTACAGGGTCCCAAGAGACCCAGTACTTC
TRBV29-1	NA	14	NA	TRBJ2-4	CSVETALGKNSQYF	TGCAGCGTTGAGACGGCACTCGGGAAAAACAGTCAGTACTTC
TRBV28	TRBD2	15	NA	TRBJ2-3	CASSPGTSGRYTQYF	TGTGCCAGCAGTCCCGGGACTAGCGGGAGATATACGCAGTATTTT
TRBV5-1	NA	13	NA	TRBJ2-7	CASSFMPEYEQYF	TGCGCCAGCAGCTTTATGCCAGAATACGAGCAGTACTTC
TRBV7-9	NA	13	NA	TRBJ2-3	CASSLEAADTQYF	TGTGCCAGCAGCTTAGAAGCCGCAGATACGCAGTATTTT
TRBV11-2	TRBD1	14	NA	TRBJ2-1	CASSFTGGEDEQFF	TGTGCCAGCAGCTTTACAGGGGGCGAAGATGAGCAGTTCTTC
TRBV5-6	NA	16	once	TRBJ2-4	CASSLAYLGTENIQYF	TGTGCCAGCAGCTTGGCCTATCTGGGCACCGAAAACATTCAGTACTTC
TRBV5-1	TRBD1	15	once	TRBJ2-3	CASSATGGVPDTQYF	TGCGCCAGCAGCGCGACAGGGGGCGTTCCAGATACGCAGTATTTT
TRBV25-1	TRBD2	14	NA	TRBJ2-3	CASSLAGAADTQYF	TGTGCCAGCTCACTAGCGGGAGCTGCAGATACGCAGTATTTT
TRBV7-9	TRBD1	12	NA	TRBJ2-5	CSSSYRGQTQYF	TGTTCCAGCAGCTACAGGGGTCAGACCCAGTACTTC
TRBV2	TRBD1	14	NA	TRBJ2-5	CARDRDSRQETQYF	TGTGCCAGGGACCGGGACAGCAGACAAGAGACCCAGTACTTC
TRBV10-3	NA	14	NA	TRBJ1-5	CAVGISGSNQPQHF	TGTGCCGTCGGTATCAGCGGAAGCAATCAGCCCCAGCATTTT
TRBV27	TRBD1	15	NA	TRBJ2-3	CAVSTGQGGADTQYF	TGTGCCGTTAGTACCGGACAGGGGGGAGCAGATACGCAGTATTTT
TRBV18	TRBD1	15	NA	TRBJ1-2	CASSQTQQGNYGYTF	TGTGCCAGCTCCCAAACTCAACAGGGGAACTATGGCTACACCTTC